This TCR beta chain came from a study of T cell clonotyping in hematopoietic cell transplantation. Notes on the study in general: Broader posttransplant TCR repertoire diversity was predicted by graft donor and pretransplant recipient Inverse Simpson Index values.

Only in-frame clones appear in the TCRdb table, and some are missing; sequencing was by immunoSEQ multiplex PCR. Here the sample spans around 6,100 clones, approximately 30% being singletons. Points on this clone: Its antigen is unknown.

The V gene's germline CDR1 is SGDLS and CDR2 YYNGEE. V gave up 3 bases and J gave up 4 bases, with 11 bases separating them. The CDR3 covers 15 residues. The genes are TRBV9 and TRBJ1-6; D remains unclear. The sequences come from peripheral blood mononuclear cells, collected 30 days after allogeneic stem cell transplant. The sequence was collected from a female patient aged 45 to 65 who had an allogeneic stem cell transplant from an unrelated donor, so the T cells may come from the graft donor. Some clones in this sample may be carry-over from other donors' samples. As DNA, the CDR3 is TGTGCCAGCAGCGGAGACGACGGGTATAATTCACCCCTCCACTTT. Translation: CASSGDDGYNSPLHF.